Shown below are 12 T cell receptor beta chains from a single sample sequenced in a study of T cells in women clearing cervical HPV infection. TCRdb's copy holds only in-frame clones and misses some; the assay was immunoSEQ multiplex PCR. The data show tens of thousands of clones, and the top ten clones hold 1.4%. Source material: blood buffy coat. The receptors stem from a woman aged 18 to 75 with a cervical HPV16 infection that either progressed to CIN3+ or cleared (not recorded which).

Of note for this clone: The read gets to within 3 residues of the CDR3 end, and the germline J gene fills in the rest. The chain recombines TRBV7-2 with TRBJ2-1; D unresolved. The CDR3 length is 12 residues. Trimming took off 6 bases at V and 5 bases at J, with 8 bases between the two ends. Per the germline V gene, CDR1 is SGHTA and CDR2 is FQGNSA. The covered CDR3 bases are TGTGCCAGCAGGCGCCGCAACAATGAG. Residues: CASRRRNNE. The entire CDR3 sequence reads CASRRRNNEQFF.

On this clone itself: The read terminates 3 residues ahead of where the CDR3 ends, so the germline J gene completes it. This chain links TRBV7-2 with TRBJ2-7, with a weak D call TRBD1 (5 bases). V gave up 6 bases and J gave up 3 bases, with 15 bases separating them. Germline loops: CDR1 SGHTA, CDR2 FQGNSA. The length of the CDR3 is 14 residues. CDR3 DNA, as far as it was read: TGTGCCAGCAGTCCCGAGGTAAGGGGCTACGAG. Amino acid sequence: CASSPEVRGYE. The complete CDR3 protein is CASSPEVRGYEQYF.

Concerning this clone: The CDR3 end is not reached by the read, which stops 3 residues before it; the germline J gene fills it in. The genes are TRBV19 and TRBJ1-5; unclear D gene. Germline assignment: CDR1 LNHDA and CDR2 SQIVND (reference sequence). The CDR3 is made up of 15 amino acids. Trimming removed 3 bases from V and 3 bases from J, with 12 bases in between. CDR3 DNA, as far as it was read: TGTGCCAGTAGTATCGGTAGGCAGGCCAATCAGCCC. It is translated as CASSIGRQANQP. The complete CDR3 sequence is CASSIGRQANQPQHF.

To note about this clone: Compared with germline, one end of the junction differs, possibly owing to a read error. The read terminates 3 residues ahead of where the CDR3 ends, so the germline J gene completes it. The J gene is TRBJ2-5, the V gene TRBV4-2, with D possibly TRBD2 on 5 matching bases. The CDR3 is 14 residues long. The V gene's germline CDR1 is LGHNA and CDR2 YNFKEQ. The chain's CDR3 is CASSQDSGRETQYF. The covered CDR3 bases are TGCGCCAGCAGCCAAGATTCGGGGAGAGAGACC.

The CDR3 DNA, read in part, is TGTGCCAGCAGTTCCCCGCCAGTCGGGGTAGAGACC. It codes for CASSSPPVGVET. The full CDR3 sequence reads CASSSPPVGVETQYF. The V and J genes are TRBV6-2 or TRBV6-3 and TRBJ2-5; perhaps TRBD2 as D (5 bases). The CDR3 end is not reached by the read, which stops 3 residues before it; the germline J gene fills it in. This CDR3 spans 15 amino acids. Trimming cost V 4 bases and J 4 bases, with 16 bases left between them. The V gene's germline CDR1 is MNHEY and CDR2 SVGEGT.

A remark on this clone: The CDR3 goes on 3 residues after the read ends, and that part is filled in from the germline J gene. The rearrangement joins TRBV19 to TRBJ2-1; 7 bases map to TRBD1. The CDR3 spans 13 residues. V shed 8 bases, J shed 4 bases, and the junction held 5 bases outside the gene matches. CDR1 is LNHDA and CDR2 is SQIVND in the germline V gene (reference sequence). The covered CDR3 bases are TGTGCCAGTGGGGGACAGTTATACAATGAG. It encodes CASGGQLYNE. The full CDR3 protein is CASGGQLYNEQFF.

The covered CDR3 bases are TGCAGCGCTGGACAGGCGTACACTGAA. Its protein product is CSAGQAYTE. The whole CDR3 is CSAGQAYTEAFF. This chain links TRBV29-1 with TRBJ1-1, with 7 bases that match TRBD1. The read gets to within 3 residues of the CDR3 end, and the germline J gene fills in the rest. Germline CDR1 is SQVTM and CDR2 is ANQGSEA. The CDR3 spans 12 residues. J was trimmed by 3 bases and V by 7 bases; bases with no gene match: 5.

Note on this clone: The read terminates 3 residues before the CDR3 end, so the remaining end is supplied by the germline J gene. The genes are TRBV29-1 and TRBJ2-2; D is ambiguous. Looked up from germline, CDR1 is SQVTM and CDR2 is ANQGSEA. The CDR3 runs to 12 residues. Partial CDR3 DNA: TGCAGCGCCCATCTGGCCGATGAAAAG. This sequence encodes CSAHLADEK. The full CDR3 reads CSAHLADEKLFF.

Turning to this clone: The CDR3 end lies 3 residues beyond the end of the read and is filled in from the germline J gene. V gene TRBV2 combines with J gene TRBJ2-2; possible D gene TRBD2, 7 bases. Per germline, CDR1 SNHLY and CDR2 FYNNEI. This CDR3 spans 14 amino acids. CDR3 amino acids: CASSEGGGRSPLFF. The CDR3 bases that were read are TGTGCCAGCAGTGAGGGAGGGGGAAGGTCACCG.

For this clone: The read terminates 3 residues before the CDR3 end, so the remaining end is supplied by the germline J gene. This sequence joins TRBV20-1 and TRBJ2-1; 13 bases line up with TRBD2. CDR1 is DFQATT and CDR2 is SNEGSKA in the germline V gene (reference sequence). The CDR3 runs to 17 residues. Losses at the gene ends were 6 bases for V and 5 bases for J; bases not matched to a gene: 13. The part of the CDR3 DNA that was read is TGCAGTGCACTCGCCCCGCGGGGACTAGCGGGACACAATGAG. Its translation is CSALAPRGLAGHNE. Given in full, the CDR3 is CSALAPRGLAGHNEQFF.

As regards this clone: The CDR3 goes on 3 residues after the read ends, and that part is filled in from the germline J gene. The chain is built from TRBV7-9 and TRBJ2-1; 9 nucleotides match TRBD1. The CDR3 consists of 14 residues. The V and J ends lost 5 bases and 7 bases, in that order; junction bases with no gene match: 6. Germline V gene sequence: CDR1 SEHNR, CDR2 FQNEAQ (reference sequence). CDR3 DNA (partial): TGTGCCAGCAGCGCAGGGACAGGGAGGAATGAG. Protein sequence: CASSAGTGRNE. The complete CDR3 protein is CASSAGTGRNEQFF.

With regard to this clone: The read terminates 3 residues ahead of where the CDR3 ends, so the germline J gene completes it. The chain combines TRBV29-1 with TRBJ2-1; D ambiguous. Germline V gives CDR1 SQVTM, CDR2 ANQGSEA. Trimming took off 7 bases at V and 6 bases at J, with 13 bases between the two ends. The CDR3 covers 12 residues. Incomplete CDR3 DNA: TGCAGCGCCGTTCGTGACTTCAATGAG. It is translated as CSAVRDFNE. In full, the CDR3 reads CSAVRDFNEQFF.